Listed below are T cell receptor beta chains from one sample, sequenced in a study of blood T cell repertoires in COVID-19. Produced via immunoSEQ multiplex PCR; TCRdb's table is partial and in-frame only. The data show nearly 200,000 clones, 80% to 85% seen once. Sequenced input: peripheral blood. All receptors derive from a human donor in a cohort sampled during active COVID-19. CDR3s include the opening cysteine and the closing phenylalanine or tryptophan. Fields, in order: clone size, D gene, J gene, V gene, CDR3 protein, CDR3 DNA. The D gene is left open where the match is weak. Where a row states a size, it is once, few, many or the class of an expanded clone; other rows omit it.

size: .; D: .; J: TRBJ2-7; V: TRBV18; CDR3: CASSPDPTGTPYEQYF; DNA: TGTGCCAGCTCACCGGACCCAACAGGGACCCCCTACGAGCAGTACTTC
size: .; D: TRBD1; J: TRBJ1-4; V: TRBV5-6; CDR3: CASSLDRGSEKLFF; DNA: TGTGCCAGCAGCTTGGACAGGGGGAGTGAAAAACTGTTTTTT
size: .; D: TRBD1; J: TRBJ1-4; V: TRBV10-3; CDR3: CAISPDRDGEKLFF; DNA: TGTGCCATCAGTCCGGACAGGGACGGTGAAAAACTGTTTTTT
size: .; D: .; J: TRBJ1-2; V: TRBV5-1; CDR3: CASSSNRGAYGYTF; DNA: TGCGCCAGCAGCTCAAACCGGGGGGCTTATGGCTACACCTTC
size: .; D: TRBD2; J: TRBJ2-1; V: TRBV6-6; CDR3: CASSRSGNNEQFF; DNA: TGTGCCAGCAGCCGTAGCGGGAACAATGAGCAGTTCTTC
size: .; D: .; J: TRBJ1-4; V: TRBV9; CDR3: CASSGEAFSNEKLFF; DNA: TGTGCCAGCAGCGGAGAGGCCTTTTCTAATGAAAAACTGTTTTTT
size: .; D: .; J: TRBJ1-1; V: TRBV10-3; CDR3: CAISEGGMNTEAFF; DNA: TGTGCCATCAGTGAGGGGGGGATGAACACTGAAGCTTTCTTT
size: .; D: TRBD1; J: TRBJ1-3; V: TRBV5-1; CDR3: CASSLGARGRGNTIYF; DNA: TGCGCCAGCAGCTTGGGGGCCAGGGGGCGTGGAAACACCATATATTTT
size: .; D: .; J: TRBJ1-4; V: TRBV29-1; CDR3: CSVSRGTNEKLFF; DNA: TGCAGCGTCTCCAGGGGAACTAATGAAAAACTGTTTTTT
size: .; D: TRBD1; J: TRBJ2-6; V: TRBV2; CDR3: CATSSGQVYSGANVLTF; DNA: TGTGCCACTTCCTCGGGACAGGTGTACTCTGGGGCCAACGTCCTGACTTTC
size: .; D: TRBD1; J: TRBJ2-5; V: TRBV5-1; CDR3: CASSWNQQGISQETQYF; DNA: TGCGCCAGCAGCTGGAACCAACAGGGGATCTCCCAAGAGACCCAGTACTTC
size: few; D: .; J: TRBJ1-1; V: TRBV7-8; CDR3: CASSLSASQGEAFF; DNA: TGTGCCAGCAGCTTATCGGCTTCCCAGGGTGAAGCTTTCTTT
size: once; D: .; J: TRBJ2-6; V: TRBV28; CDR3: CASCESGANVLTF; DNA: TGTGCCAGTTGCGAGTCTGGGGCCAACGTCCTGACTTTC
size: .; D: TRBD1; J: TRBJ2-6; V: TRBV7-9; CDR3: CASSPRDRWVSGANVLTF; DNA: TGTGCCAGCAGCCCCCGGGACAGGTGGGTCTCTGGGGCCAACGTCCTGACTTTC
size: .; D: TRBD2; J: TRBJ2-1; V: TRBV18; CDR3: CASSPPLAGDNEQFF; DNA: TGTGCCAGCTCACCACCTTTAGCGGGGGACAATGAGCAGTTCTTC
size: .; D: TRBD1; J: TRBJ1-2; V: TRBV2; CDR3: CASSEGTGTSNYGYTF; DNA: TGTGCCAGCAGTGAAGGGACAGGGACCTCTAACTATGGCTACACCTTC
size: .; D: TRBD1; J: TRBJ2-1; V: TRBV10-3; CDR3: CAISDRDRDNEQFF; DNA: TGTGCCATCAGTGACCGGGACAGGGACAATGAGCAGTTCTTC
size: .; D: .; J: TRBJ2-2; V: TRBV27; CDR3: CASKPHGPNTGELFF; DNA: TGTGCCAGCAAGCCCCATGGGCCGAACACCGGGGAGCTGTTTTTT
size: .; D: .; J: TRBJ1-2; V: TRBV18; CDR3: CASSNRDYGYTF; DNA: TGTGCCAGCTCCAACAGGGACTATGGCTACACCTTC
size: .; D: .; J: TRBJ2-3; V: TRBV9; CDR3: CASSSRLGDTQYF; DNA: TGTGCCAGCAGCTCCCGACTGGGAGATACGCAGTATTTT
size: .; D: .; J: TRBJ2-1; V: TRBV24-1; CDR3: CATSGYGYNEQFF; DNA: TGTGCCACCAGTGGTTACGGTTACAATGAGCAGTTCTTC
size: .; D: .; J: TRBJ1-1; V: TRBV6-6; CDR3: CASSPGSWDTEAFF; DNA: TGTGCCAGCAGCCCCGGTAGCTGGGACACTGAAGCTTTCTTT
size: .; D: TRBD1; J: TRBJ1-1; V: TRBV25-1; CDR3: CASMDRGRTEAFF; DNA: TGTGCCAGCATGGACAGGGGGCGGACTGAAGCTTTCTTT
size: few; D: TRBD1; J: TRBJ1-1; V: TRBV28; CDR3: CASSKQGSEAFF; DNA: TGTGCCAGCAGTAAACAGGGGTCTGAAGCTTTCTTT
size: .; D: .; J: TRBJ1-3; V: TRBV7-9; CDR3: CASSLKGRAAGNTIYF; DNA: TGTGCCAGCAGCTTAAAGGGCAGGGCCGCTGGAAACACCATATATTTT
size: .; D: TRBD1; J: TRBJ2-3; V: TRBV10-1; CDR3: CASSGDREEVTDTQYF; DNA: TGCGCCAGCAGCGGGGACAGGGAGGAAGTCACAGATACGCAGTATTTT
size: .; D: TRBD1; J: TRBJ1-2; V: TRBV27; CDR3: CASYSNHRGLPANYGYTF; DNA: TGTGCCAGCTATTCTAACCACAGGGGGCTACCAGCTAACTATGGCTACACCTTC
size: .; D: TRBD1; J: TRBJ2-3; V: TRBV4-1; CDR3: CASSQDRVGRPDTQYF; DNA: TGCGCCAGCAGCCAGGACAGGGTTGGTCGGCCAGATACGCAGTATTTT
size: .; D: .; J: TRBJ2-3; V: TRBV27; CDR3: CASSSHMGAEGDTQYF; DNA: TGTGCCAGCAGTTCGCATATGGGGGCTGAGGGAGATACGCAGTATTTT
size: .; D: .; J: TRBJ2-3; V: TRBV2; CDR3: CASSPWGGGVSTDTQYF; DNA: TGTGCCAGCAGCCCCTGGGGAGGGGGGGTAAGCACAGATACGCAGTATTTT
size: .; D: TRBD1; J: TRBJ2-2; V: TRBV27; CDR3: CASSLWTGVSGELFF; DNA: TGTGCCAGCAGTTTATGGACAGGGGTGTCCGGGGAGCTGTTTTTT
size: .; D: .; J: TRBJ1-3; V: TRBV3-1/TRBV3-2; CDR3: CASSQESRTYSGNTIYF; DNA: TGTGCCAGCAGCCAAGAATCCCGCACCTACTCTGGAAACACCATATATTTT
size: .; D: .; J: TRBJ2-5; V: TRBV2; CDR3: CASSQILQLETQYF; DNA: TGTGCCAGCAGCCAAATTCTCCAGCTAGAAACCCAGTACTTC
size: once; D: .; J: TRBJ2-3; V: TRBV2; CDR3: CASGSAEGLADTQYF; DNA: TGTGCCAGCGGTTCAGCGGAGGGCCTGGCAGATACGCAGTATTTT
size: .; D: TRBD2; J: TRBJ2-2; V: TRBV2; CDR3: CASRLASGNTGELFF; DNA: TGTGCCAGCAGATTGGCTAGCGGGAACACCGGGGAGCTGTTTTTT
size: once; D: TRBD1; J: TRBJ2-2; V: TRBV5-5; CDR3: CASSFTGGRTGELFF; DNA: TGTGCCAGCAGCTTCACAGGGGGCAGGACCGGGGAGCTGTTTTTT
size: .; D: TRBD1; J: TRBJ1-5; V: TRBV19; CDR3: CASMGLGQGSQPQHF; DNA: TGTGCCAGTATGGGTCTGGGACAGGGAAGTCAGCCCCAGCATTTT
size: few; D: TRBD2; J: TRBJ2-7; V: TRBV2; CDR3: CASIRRGSGYEQYF; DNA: TGTGCCAGCATCAGGCGGGGGAGCGGGTACGAGCAGTACTTC